These 10 T cell receptor beta chains were sequenced from one sample in a study of T cells in tuberculosis (dated by TCRdb to 2016 to 2019). Libraries were made using the immunoSEQ multiplex PCR assay. TCRdb carries this immuneACCESS record with in-frame sequences only. Its versions omit some clonotypes, under half of them owing to an unresolved V gene in the studies checked, with the rest unexplained. The sample table lists some 25,000 clones, just under 97% of them with a count of one. The top ten constitute roughly 9% of the sample. The sample was PBMCs. The receptors come from a donor aged 10-29 years with latent tuberculosis or without tuberculosis infection.

The chain combines TRBV4-2 with TRBJ2-3, with D maybe TRBD1 (6 bases). This CDR3 region has 15 residues. V gave up 4 bases and J gave up 1 base, with 12 bases separating them. Germline V gene sequence: CDR1 LGHNA, CDR2 YNFKEQ. The chain's CDR3 is CASSRTGWGTDTQYF. The CDR3 DNA reads as TGTGCCAGCAGCCGAACAGGGTGGGGCACAGATACGCAGTATTTT.

J is TRBJ1-5 and V is TRBV19; a weak D match, TRBD1 (6 bases). V was shortened by 1 base and J by 4 bases, with 11 bases between the two germline ends. Germline V CDR1 and CDR2: LNHDA, SQIVND (reference sequence). This CDR3 is 15 amino acids long. The CDR3 region has the DNA TGTGCCAGTAGTATAGTTCATGGACAGAATCAGCCCCAGCATTTT. Translating gives CASSIVHGQNQPQHF.

This sequence joins TRBV5-8 and TRBJ2-7; D remains unclear. The V gene's germline CDR1 is SGHTS and CDR2 YDEGEE. The CDR3 spans 12 residues. Between the trimmed V and J ends, which lost 4 bases and 2 bases, there was a span of 7 bases. The CDR3 protein is CASSLTAYEQYF. The CDR3 region has the DNA TGTGCCAGCAGCCTCACTGCCTACGAGCAGTACTTC.

V and J are TRBV6-5 and TRBJ1-4; TRBD1 is a possible D gene (5 bases). The CDR3 totals 16 residues. The V and J ends lost 0 bases and 5 bases respectively, with 13 bases between them. Germline V gene lookup returns CDR1 MNHEY and CDR2 SVGAGI. In nucleotides, the CDR3 is TGTGCCAGCAGTTACTCCAGTGACAGCATAAATGAAAAACTGTTTTTT. Its translation is CASSYSSDSINEKLFF.

This rearrangement joins TRBV6-6 to TRBJ1-6, with unresolved D. V lost 10 bases and J lost 6, with 19 bases in between. This CDR3 comprises 15 residues. Germline V gene data show CDR1 as MNHNY and CDR2 as SVGAGI (reference sequence). CDR3 DNA: TGTGCCACCCACTCCGCGGGGTTAGGTAATTCACCCCTCCACTTT. It translates to CATHSAGLGNSPLHF.

V and J are TRBV7-2 and TRBJ2-7; TRBD2 might be the D (6 bases). Germline lookup yields CDR1 SGHTA and CDR2 FQGNSA. The length of the CDR3 is 13 residues. V was pared by 7 bases and J by 9 bases, with 19 bases between. The CDR3 sequence: CASNLNRESRQYF. In nucleotides, the CDR3 is TGTGCCAGCAACCTTAACCGGGAGTCGCGGCAGTACTTC.

This clone was observed a single time. V usage is TRBV5-1 and J usage is TRBJ2-7, with a tentative D call TRBD2 (5 bases). The CDR3 length is 12 residues. V was clipped by 4 bases and J by 5 bases, with 10 bases between them. In germline, CDR1 is SGHRS, CDR2 YFSETQ. CDR3 sequence reads: CASSRVGDEQYF. For the CDR3, the DNA is TGCGCCAGCAGCCGCGTGGGAGACGAGCAGTACTTC.

The V gene is TRBV6-6, the J gene TRBJ2-7; D gene uncertain. Deletions cut 5 bases from V and 7 bases from J, with 21 bases between. CDR3 size: 15 residues. Germline CDR1 is MNHNY and CDR2 is SVGAGI (reference sequence). This CDR3 is CASSQYSRLIGEQYF. The CDR3 DNA sequence: TGTGCCAGCAGTCAGTACTCGAGGTTGATCGGGGAGCAGTACTTC.

This chain's CDR3 is CAWNRRSSYNSPLHF. DNA of the CDR3: TGTGCCTGGAACAGGCGAAGCTCCTATAATTCACCCCTCCACTTT. The chain carries TRBV30 and TRBJ1-6, with D possibly TRBD1 on 5 matching bases. With 4 bases removed from V and 0 bases from J, the gap between germline ends came to 10 bases. Germline V gene lookup returns CDR1 GTSNPN and CDR2 SVGIG (reference sequence). The CDR3 has 15 residues.

This sequence joins TRBV6-4 and TRBJ1-1; TRBD1 matches at 7 bases. CDR1 MRHNA and CDR2 SNTAGT come from the germline V gene. V shed 7 bases and J 1 base; nucleotides not matched to a gene: 6. The CDR3 is made up of 14 amino acids. The CDR3 nucleotides are TGTGCCAGCACCAGGGACAGCACGAACACTGAAGCTTTCTTT. The encoded protein is CASTRDSTNTEAFF.